One and the same sample provided the 2 T cell receptor beta chains below, sequenced in a study of blood T cell repertoires in COVID-19. Here immunoSEQ multiplex PCR was the method, and the copy in TCRdb shows in-frame clones only, minus some. The sample includes 120,000 to 150,000 clones, roughly nine tenths seen only once; the top ten take roughly 3.9%. The sequencing input was PBMCs or T cells enriched from blood (not recorded which). These receptors originate from a woman in her forties who had been exposed to COVID-19.

The chain links TRBV7-2 to TRBJ1-5; no clear D. The V gene's germline CDR1 is SGHTA and CDR2 FQGNSA. The CDR3 loop spans 15 amino acids. V shed 1 base and J shed 6 bases, with 13 bases lying between them. The DNA of the CDR3 is TGTGCCAGCAGCTTAGATCACGGGGTAGGTCAGCCCCAGCATTTT. Its protein is CASSLDHGVGQPQHF. The complete variable domain, with remaining parts taken from reference TRBV7-2 and TRBJ1-5, reads GAGVSQSPSNKVTEKGKDVELRCDPISGHTALYWYRQSLGQGLEFLIYFQGNSAPDKSGLPSDRFSAERTGGSVSTLTIQRTQQEDSAVYLCASSLDHGVGQPQHFGDGTRLSIL.

This rearrangement joins TRBV19 to TRBJ1-1, with D uncertain. The CDR3 totals 12 residues. Germline V gives CDR1 LNHDA, CDR2 SQIVND (reference sequence). V gave up 3 bases and J gave up 5 bases, with 7 bases separating them. The CDR3 DNA reads TGTGCCAGTAGTATGTACGGGACTGAAGCTTTCTTT. Its translation: CASSMYGTEAFF. Looking up the rest from reference TRBV19 and TRBJ1-1 gives the full variable domain: DGGITQSPKYLFRKEGQNVTLSCEQNLNHDAMYWYRQDPGQGLRLIYYSQIVNDFQKGDIAEGYSVSREKKESFPLTVTSAQKNPTAFYLCASSMYGTEAFFGQGTRLTVV.